The clone carrying this T cell receptor (beta chain) was found once. Its antigen is not identified. This sample is part of a study of vaccination and CD4 T cells after COVID-19. As for the study in general: Six males and four females constituted the convalescent cohort, two of whom were Hispanic. Overlapping spike pools from SARS-CoV-2 and HCoV-NL63, HCoV-OC43 and HCoV-229E served as culture stimuli.

At the Johns Hopkins FTIC core, DNA taken from cultured CD4+ T cells was sequenced by way of the Oncomine TCR Beta short-read assay. It was cultured CD4+ T cells from which genomic DNA was extracted. Via MiXCR, TCRdb re-called the PCR reads, giving one row per CDR3 protein. Of about 6,100 distinct CDR3 sequences detected, around 50% appear once; the ten largest clones hold 50% to 60%. The treatment denotes: roughly ten-day PBMC culture with coronavirus spike peptide pools or control peptides (ViraFEST assay). One should note that the unexposed donor's CD4+ T cells were collected before the COVID-19 pandemic (2011-2018). V lost 1 base to trimming and J lost 2 bases, with 16 bases between them. The CDR3 has 17 residues. In germline, CDR1 is LGHNA, CDR2 YNFKEQ.

The V call is TRBV4-2, the J call TRBJ2-3; tentatively, D is TRBD1 or TRBD2 (5 bases each). The source is a human donor in good health. Sequenced input: CD4+ T cells from blood, cultured in vitro. The CDR3 protein is CASSQVGAGTYTDTQYF. The CDR3 nucleotides read TGTGCCAGCAGCCAAGTCGGTGCAGGGACCTACACAGATACGCAGTATTTT.